The 14 T cell receptor beta chains below all came from one sample that was sequenced in a study of identical twins (TCRdb year 2016). Library construction relied on 5' RACE. The sequencer was an Illumina HiSeq 2000. TCRdb trimmed the raw reads at Q25, called clones with MiXCR and kept productive beta chains. Rows are combined by CDR3 protein, so each entry shows the most common genes and DNA. The table for this sample lists more than 400,000 distinct CDR3 sequences; over 12% of them were counted only once. More than 0.4% of the sample lies in the top ten. These data were also filed under a second study, of yellow fever vaccine responses in identical twins.

The sequenced material came from CD4+ T cells sorted from blood. Receptors originate from a woman under 30 in good health.

The CDR3 DNA reads as TGTGCCAGCTGCCCCTCGCGACTACCCGGGGAGGAGCTGTTTTTT. Translating it yields CASCPSRLPGEELFF. This chain joins TRBV3-1 and TRBJ2-2, with D tentatively TRBD2 (5 bases). In germline, CDR1 is LGHDT, CDR2 YNNKEL (reference sequence). V lost 8 bases to trimming and J lost 10 bases, with 23 bases between them. This CDR3 comprises 15 residues. The full variable domain, rest sourced from reference TRBV3-1 and TRBJ2-2, is DTAVSQTPKYLVTQMGNDKSIKCEQNLGHDTMYWYKQDSKKFLKIMFSYNNKELIINETVPNRFSPKSPDKAHLNLHINSLELGDSAVYFCASCPSRLPGEELFFGEGSRLTVL.

This chain connects TRBV23-1 to TRBJ2-7, with 8 bases aligning to TRBD2. Being an ORF, TRBV23-1 has a function that is uncertain. Trimming removed 0 bases from V and 0 bases from J; junction bases left unmatched: 1. The CDR3 is 15 residues long. The CDR3 is CASSQSGTSSYEQYF. CDR3 nucleotides: TGCGCCAGCAGTCAATCCGGGACTAGCTCCTACGAGCAGTACTTC.

This rearrangement joins TRBV27 to TRBJ1-2, with D uncertain. The CDR3 loop spans 13 amino acids. Germline V lookup: CDR1 MNHEY, CDR2 SMNVEV (reference sequence). V lost 8 bases to trimming and J lost 2 bases, with 12 bases between them. The CDR3: CASGSRRNYGYTF. The CDR3 coding sequence is TGTGCCAGCGGTTCTCGGCGGAACTATGGCTACACCTTC.

The rearrangement joins TRBV11-2 to TRBJ1-1; D unclear. There are 14 residues in the CDR3. Trimming removed 7 bases from V and 3 bases from J, with 15 bases in between. From germline, CDR1 is SGHAT and CDR2 FQNNGV. In nucleotides, the CDR3 is TGTGCCAGCACCCGGCCCGTTAGGGACACTGAAGCTTTCTTT. Amino acids: CASTRPVRDTEAFF. Drawing the rest from reference TRBV11-2 and TRBJ1-1, the complete variable domain is EAGVAQSPRYKIIEKRQSVAFWCNPISGHATLYWYQQILGQGPKLLIQFQNNGVVDDSQLPKDRFSAERLKGVDSTLKIQPAKLEDSAVYLCASTRPVRDTEAFFGQGTRLTVV.

J is TRBJ2-2 and V is TRBV19; maybe TRBD2 (6 bases). CDR1 is LNHDA and CDR2 is SQIVND in the germline V gene (reference sequence). Trimming shortened V by 4 bases and J by 2 bases, and 11 bases separated the two germline ends. This CDR3 has 15 residues. Written as DNA, the CDR3 is TGTGCCAGTAGTACCTCCGGGACTAACACCGGGGAGCTGTTTTTT. It specifies CASSTSGTNTGELFF.

This clonotype has more than one count but fewer than ten. The chain employs TRBV12-3 or TRBV12-4 and TRBJ2-3; 7 nucleotides match TRBD2. With 1 base clipped from V and 7 bases from J, the junction kept 2 bases outside the gene matches. CDR3 length: 13 residues. The CDR3 bases are TGTGCCAGCAGTTTAGGGGGGGGGTATACGCAGTATTTT. This gives the protein CASSLGGGYTQYF.

This clonotype has only a few counts. CDR3 sequence (DNA): TGTGCCAGCAGTTACTCGAGGGGGGGGGCCTACAATGAGCAGTTCTTC. It encodes CASSYSRGGAYNEQFF. This chain links TRBV6-5 with TRBJ2-1; D is perhaps TRBD2 (7 bases). CDR3 length: 16 residues. Trimming shortened V by 0 bases and J by 2 bases, and 11 bases separated the two germline ends. The germline V gene has CDR1 MNHEY and CDR2 SVGAGI.

This clonotype has only a few counts. V gene TRBV20-1 combines with J gene TRBJ1-4; D unresolved. Germline values: CDR1 DFQATT, CDR2 SNEGSKA (reference sequence). V lost 3 bases and J 7 bases, leaving 12 bases between the germline ends. This CDR3 comprises 13 residues. The CDR3 DNA follows: TGCAGTGCTAGTGTGGCAGGAGTTGAAAAACTGTTTTTT. Its protein product is CSASVAGVEKLFF.

The J gene is TRBJ1-2, the V gene TRBV15, with unresolved D. CDR3 length equals 14 residues. V lost 0 bases to trimming and J lost 2 bases, with 7 bases between them. In germline, CDR1 is LNHNV, CDR2 YYDKDF (reference sequence). For the CDR3, the DNA is TGTGCCACCAGCAGAGATCTGACCAACTATGGCTACACCTTC. This sequence encodes CATSRDLTNYGYTF.

This clonotype turned up a few times. The chain is built from TRBV2 and TRBJ2-1; D may match TRBD1 or TRBD2 (5 bases each). V lost 3 bases and J 11 bases, leaving 11 bases between the germline ends. From germline, CDR1 is SNHLY and CDR2 FYNNEI. The CDR3 is 12 amino acids. CDR3 amino acids: CASSDGDRKQFF. The CDR3 DNA is TGTGCCAGCAGTGATGGGGACCGAAAGCAGTTCTTC.

This clonotype was seen many times. The rearrangement joins TRBV10-3 to TRBJ2-7, with D uncertain. V gave up 6 bases and J gave up 7 bases, with 10 bases separating them. The CDR3 is 11 residues long. Germline lookup yields CDR1 ENHRY and CDR2 SYGVKD. In DNA form, the CDR3 reads TGTGCCATCAGATCCCTGGGGGAGCAGTACTTC. Encoded protein: CAIRSLGEQYF.

This clonotype came up a few times. The CDR3 DNA follows: TGTGCCAGCAGTGTAACACGGACTGGGTCGGAGGGGACCCAGTACTTC. Protein product: CASSVTRTGSEGTQYF. V and J are TRBV6-1 and TRBJ2-5; D might be TRBD2 (6 bases). The V gene's germline CDR1 is MNHNS and CDR2 SASEGT. CDR3 length equals 16 residues. V shed 4 bases and J shed 7 bases, with 22 bases lying between them.

This chain uses TRBV6-1 with TRBJ2-5, with a weak D call TRBD1 (5 bases). Trimming cost V 6 bases and J 2 bases, with 13 bases left between them. The germline CDR1 and CDR2 sequences are MNHNS and SASEGT. This CDR3 has 14 residues. CDR3 nucleotide sequence: TGTGCCAGCAGAAGGACACCCCAACAAGAGACCCAGTACTTC. Translated, it gives CASRRTPQQETQYF.

The chain uses TRBV2 and TRBJ1-1; tentatively, D is TRBD1 (5 bases). The germline CDR1 and CDR2 sequences are SNHLY and FYNNEI. This CDR3 spans 11 amino acids. Trimming stripped 6 bases from V and 13 bases from J, with 15 bases between. The CDR3 nucleotides are TGTGCCAGCAGCTACACAGGCCCTGGTTTCTTT. Amino acids: CASSYTGPGFF. Supplemented by reference TRBV2 and TRBJ1-1, the full variable domain reads EPEVTQTPSHQVTQMGQEVILRCVPISNHLYFYWYRQILGQKVEFLVSFYNNEISEKSEIFDDQFSVERPDGSNFTLKIRSTKLEDSAMYFCASSYTGPGFFGQGTRLTVV.